Ten or more counts support the clone carrying this TCR beta chain. The antigen is undetermined. This specimen comes from a study of metastatic and nonmetastatic thyroid tumors. On the study more broadly: The comparison covered peripheral blood and tumor or nodule tissue in malignant and benign thyroid patients. Findings and limits, study-wide: Relative to benign nodules, malignant thyroid tumors were reportedly characterized by significantly elevated TCR beta diversity in blood and tumor.

As processed by the authors: Variation in CDR3 across clinicopathological groups served as the basis for constructing a distant-metastasis classifier in papillary thyroid cancer. TCRdb redid the clone calls on the PCR reads using MiXCR. The authors' filters were not applied to this entry. The sample includes under 100,000 clones, 8% to 9.5% of them seen just once. The CDR3 sequence is 15 residues long. V dropped 6 bases and J dropped 1; count of bases not matched to a gene: 8. Prior to thyroid surgery, none of the patients had received any treatment. The source of this sequence is a female donor with papillary thyroid cancer or a benign thyroid nodule (not recorded which). Some clones in this sample may be carry-over from other donors' samples. Specimen: blood. The gene calls are TRBV12-3 or TRBV12-4 and TRBJ1-1; 7 bases agree with TRBD1. The CDR3 loop reads CASRRQGSANTEAFF. CDR3 sequence (DNA): TGTGCCAGCAGGCGACAGGGATCCGCGAACACTGAAGCTTTCTTT.